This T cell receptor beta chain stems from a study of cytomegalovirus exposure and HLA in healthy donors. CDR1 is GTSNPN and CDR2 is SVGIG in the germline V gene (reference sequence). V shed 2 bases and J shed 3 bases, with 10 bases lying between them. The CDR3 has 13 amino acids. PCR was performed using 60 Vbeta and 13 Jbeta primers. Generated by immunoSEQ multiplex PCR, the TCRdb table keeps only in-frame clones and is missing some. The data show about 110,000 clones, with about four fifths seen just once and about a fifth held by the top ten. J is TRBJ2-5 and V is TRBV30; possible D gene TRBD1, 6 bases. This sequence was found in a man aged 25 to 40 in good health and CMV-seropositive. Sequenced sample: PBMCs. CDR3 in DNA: TGTGCCTGGAGTAACCAGGGGAAAGAGACCCAGTACTTC. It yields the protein CAWSNQGKETQYF.